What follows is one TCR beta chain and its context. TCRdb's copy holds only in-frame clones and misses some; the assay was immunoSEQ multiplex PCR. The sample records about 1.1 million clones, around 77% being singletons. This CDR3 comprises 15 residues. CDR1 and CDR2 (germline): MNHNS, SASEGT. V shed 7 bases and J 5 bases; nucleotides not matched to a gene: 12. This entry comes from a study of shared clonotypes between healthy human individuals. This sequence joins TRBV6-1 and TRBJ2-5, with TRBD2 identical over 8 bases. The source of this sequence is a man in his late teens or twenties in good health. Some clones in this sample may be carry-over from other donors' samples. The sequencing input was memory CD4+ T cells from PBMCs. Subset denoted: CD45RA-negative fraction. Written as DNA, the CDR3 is TGTGCCAGCAAAAAAGCGGGAGCGGCGGGGGAGACCCAGTACTTC. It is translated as CASKKAGAAGETQYF.